Listed below are T cell receptor beta chains from one sample, sequenced in a study of shared clonotypes between healthy human individuals. Generated by immunoSEQ multiplex PCR, the TCRdb table keeps only in-frame clones and is missing some. Altogether 1.5 million to 2.5 million clones are present, approximately 94% being singletons, with the ten largest covering 0.9% to 1.5%. The sequenced sample was naive CD8+ T cells sorted from blood. These TCRs come from a man between 18 and 35 years old in good health. The CDR3 runs from the conserved cysteine through the conserved F or W. A D gene is named only where the DNA matches it firmly. Expanded clones are given a class, and other clones once, few, many or no size at all.

J: TRBJ2-7; size: .; V: TRBV2; D: TRBD2; CDR3: CASSEAGGPSYEQYF; DNA: TGTGCCAGCAGTGAGGCGGGAGGGCCTTCCTACGAGCAGTACTTC
J: TRBJ2-6; size: .; V: TRBV7-9; D: .; CDR3: CASSPPQVSGANVLTF; DNA: TGTGCCAGCAGCCCCCCCCAGGTCTCTGGGGCCAACGTCCTGACTTTC
J: TRBJ2-5; size: .; V: TRBV6-5; D: .; CDR3: CASRLEEGETQYF; DNA: TGTGCCAGCAGACTTGAAGAGGGGGAGACCCAGTACTTC
J: TRBJ2-7; size: .; V: TRBV5-4; D: TRBD2; CDR3: CASSSGLADYEQYF; DNA: TGTGCCAGCAGCTCCGGACTAGCGGACTACGAGCAGTACTTC
J: TRBJ2-5; size: .; V: TRBV29-1; D: .; CDR3: CSAPGARETQYF; DNA: TGCAGCGCCCCTGGAGCGCGAGAGACCCAGTACTTC
J: TRBJ2-5; size: .; V: TRBV7-2; D: TRBD2; CDR3: CASSLMLAGGVETQYF; DNA: TGTGCCAGCAGCTTAATGCTAGCGGGAGGAGTAGAGACCCAGTACTTC
J: TRBJ2-7; size: .; V: TRBV30; D: .; CDR3: CAWSSQRRGEAYEQYF; DNA: TGTGCCTGGAGTTCCCAAAGACGTGGGGAGGCCTACGAGCAGTACTTC
J: TRBJ2-1; size: .; V: TRBV5-4; D: .; CDR3: CASSRLIVGYYNEQFF; DNA: TGTGCCAGTTCCCGTCTCATCGTGGGCTACTACAATGAGCAGTTCTTC
J: TRBJ2-7; size: .; V: TRBV6-1; D: .; CDR3: CASSGRLVSYEQYF; DNA: TGTGCCAGCAGTGGACGCCTTGTTTCCTACGAGCAGTACTTC
J: TRBJ2-2; size: .; V: TRBV7-2; D: TRBD2; CDR3: CASSLVLAGPNTGELFF; DNA: TGTGCCAGCAGCTTAGTCCTAGCGGGCCCGAACACCGGGGAGCTGTTTTTT
J: TRBJ1-2; size: .; V: TRBV28; D: .; CDR3: CASRPLGGAGGYTF; DNA: TGTGCCAGCAGACCTTTAGGGGGGGCGGGTGGCTACACCTTC
J: TRBJ2-2; size: .; V: TRBV11-3; D: TRBD1; CDR3: CASSFWDSGELFF; DNA: TGTGCCAGCAGCTTCTGGGACAGCGGGGAGCTGTTTTTT
J: TRBJ2-1; size: .; V: TRBV4-1; D: .; CDR3: CASSPEGFWYNEQFF; DNA: TGCGCCAGCAGCCCGGAGGGGTTCTGGTACAATGAGCAGTTCTTC
J: TRBJ2-7; size: .; V: TRBV27; D: TRBD2; CDR3: CASGPRGTSGRLYEQYF; DNA: TGTGCCAGCGGTCCTCGGGGGACTAGCGGGAGATTGTACGAGCAGTACTTC
J: TRBJ1-1; size: .; V: TRBV7-9; D: .; CDR3: CASSPMEGTEAFF; DNA: TGTGCCAGCAGCCCGATGGAGGGTACTGAAGCTTTCTTT
J: TRBJ1-4; size: few; V: TRBV7-9; D: TRBD1; CDR3: CASFGTGSEKLFF; DNA: TGTGCCAGCTTCGGGACAGGGTCTGAAAAACTGTTTTTT
J: TRBJ2-3; size: .; V: TRBV27; D: TRBD2; CDR3: CASSSGLVPDTQYF; DNA: TGTGCCAGCAGTAGCGGACTAGTTCCAGATACGCAGTATTTT
J: TRBJ1-2; size: .; V: TRBV9; D: .; CDR3: CASSPPLGGNYGYTF; DNA: TGTGCCAGCAGCCCCCCCCTAGGCGGAAACTATGGCTACACCTTC
J: TRBJ2-5; size: .; V: TRBV4-3; D: .; CDR3: CASSQAWRGQETQYF; DNA: TGCGCCAGCAGCCAAGCTTGGAGAGGGCAGGAGACCCAGTACTTC
J: TRBJ1-2; size: .; V: TRBV19; D: TRBD1; CDR3: CASSPGQSSNYGYTF; DNA: TGTGCCAGTAGTCCGGGACAGAGTTCTAACTATGGCTACACCTTC
J: TRBJ1-2; size: .; V: TRBV19; D: .; CDR3: CASEAAGANYGYTF; DNA: TGTGCCAGCGAAGCTGCCGGGGCTAACTATGGCTACACCTTC
J: TRBJ2-5; size: .; V: TRBV7-9; D: .; CDR3: CASSWFGGSGETQYF; DNA: TGTGCCAGCAGCTGGTTCGGTGGGAGTGGAGAGACCCAGTACTTC
J: TRBJ1-4; size: .; V: TRBV6-6; D: TRBD1; CDR3: CASSTLQGLGSEKLFF; DNA: TGTGCCAGCAGTACCCTACAGGGGTTGGGGAGTGAAAAACTGTTTTTT
J: TRBJ2-5; size: .; V: TRBV7-8; D: .; CDR3: CASSLLTLQMHETQYF; DNA: TGTGCCAGCAGCTTATTAACCTTGCAAATGCACGAGACCCAGTACTTC
J: TRBJ2-1; size: .; V: TRBV27; D: .; CDR3: CASSLGRMNEQFF; DNA: TGTGCCAGCAGTTTGGGCAGGATGAATGAGCAGTTCTTC
J: TRBJ2-6; size: .; V: TRBV4-3; D: .; CDR3: CASSPPGVAGANVLTF; DNA: TGCGCCAGCAGCCCCCCAGGGGTCGCTGGGGCCAACGTCCTGACTTTC
J: TRBJ2-5; size: .; V: TRBV29-1; D: TRBD1; CDR3: CSVEELGTGGETQYF; DNA: TGCAGCGTTGAGGAACTCGGGACAGGGGGGGAGACCCAGTACTTC
J: TRBJ2-2; size: .; V: TRBV7-2; D: .; CDR3: CASSWWDGGQGELFF; DNA: TGTGCCAGCAGCTGGTGGGACGGTGGTCAAGGGGAGCTGTTTTTT
J: TRBJ2-5; size: .; V: TRBV7-8; D: TRBD2; CDR3: CASSLVPAGGETQYF; DNA: TGTGCCAGCAGCTTAGTCCCAGCGGGGGGAGAGACCCAGTACTTC
J: TRBJ1-2; size: .; V: TRBV20-1; D: .; CDR3: CSARDTYGYTF; DNA: TGCAGTGCTAGAGACACGTATGGCTACACCTTC
J: TRBJ2-4; size: .; V: TRBV4-3; D: .; CDR3: CASSQDWTLGAKNIQYF; DNA: TGCGCCAGCAGCCAAGATTGGACTCTGGGCGCCAAAAACATTCAGTACTTC
J: TRBJ2-7; size: .; V: TRBV11-3; D: .; CDR3: CASSLGRGPSYEQYF; DNA: TGTGCCAGCAGCTTAGGCCGGGGACCAAGCTACGAGCAGTACTTC
J: TRBJ2-7; size: .; V: TRBV12-5; D: .; CDR3: CASGLGWGEQYF; DNA: TGTGCTAGTGGTTTGGGATGGGGCGAGCAGTACTTC
J: TRBJ2-7; size: .; V: TRBV4-1; D: TRBD1; CDR3: CASSHDAAGGYEQYF; DNA: TGCGCCAGCAGCCACGATGCCGCAGGGGGCTACGAGCAGTACTTC
J: TRBJ1-2; size: .; V: TRBV4-1; D: TRBD1; CDR3: CASSHPRTGGFYGYTF; DNA: TGCGCCAGCAGCCACCCCAGGACAGGGGGTTTTTATGGCTACACCTTC
J: TRBJ2-2; size: once; V: TRBV7-6; D: .; CDR3: CASSLGLAMNTGELFF; DNA: TGTGCCAGCAGCTTAGGTCTAGCAATGAACACCGGGGAGCTGTTTTTT